This T cell receptor beta chain is drawn from a study of tumor-infiltrating lymphocytes in primary liver carcinoma. Turning to the study itself: Read depth, roughly 3.5 to 8 million productive TCRbeta reads, did not differ significantly between tissues.

TCR beta cDNA came from 400 to 500 ng total RNA, primed with a constant-region primer. Generation of the TCR beta libraries relied on three nested multiplex PCR rounds using slightly modified ARM-PCR. Two initial PCR rounds of around 10 cycles each paired TRBV1-TRBV30 forward primers with a C-beta reverse primer. Using its own MiXCR run on the multiplex PCR reads, TCRdb lists one record per CDR3 protein. The sample lists approximately 80,000 distinct CDR3 sequences; roughly 69% were seen once. Without any cell sorting, roughly 18-31 mg of bulk tissue yielded co-extracted RNA and DNA. The patients lived with chronic HBV infection and had not yet received any treatment. Turning to this clonotype: Its antigen is still unknown. At one end, the junction sequence differs from germline, possibly due to a read error.

Findings of the study overall: Between tumor regions, pairs overlapped more than tumor-adjacent and tumor-blood pairs did. Tumors significantly exceeded blood in top-250-clone fraction (p = 0.039).

The CDR3 consists of 13 residues. The germline CDR1 and CDR2 sequences are ENHRY and SYGVKD. The TCR sequence derives from a man between 35 and 55 years old with primary liver carcinoma and hepatitis B virus infection. The rearrangement uses TRBV10-3 and TRBJ2-3; 7 bases agree with TRBD2. Material for sequencing was tumor-adjacent normal liver tissue. CDR3: CAITGGPSDMQYF. In nucleotides, the CDR3 is TGTGCCATCACGGGAGGCCCCTCAGATATGCAGTATTTT.